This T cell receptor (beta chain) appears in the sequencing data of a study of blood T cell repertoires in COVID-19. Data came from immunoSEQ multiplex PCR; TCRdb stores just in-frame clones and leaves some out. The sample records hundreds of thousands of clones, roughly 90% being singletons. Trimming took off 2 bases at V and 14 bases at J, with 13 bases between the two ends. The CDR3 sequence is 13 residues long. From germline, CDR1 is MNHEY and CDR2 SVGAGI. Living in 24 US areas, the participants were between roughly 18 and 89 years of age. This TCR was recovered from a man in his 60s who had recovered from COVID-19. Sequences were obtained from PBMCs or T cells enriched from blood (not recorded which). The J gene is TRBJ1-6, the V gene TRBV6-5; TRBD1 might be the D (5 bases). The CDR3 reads CASSYAGGQALHF. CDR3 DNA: TGTGCCAGCAGTTACGCCGGGGGTCAGGCCCTCCACTTT.